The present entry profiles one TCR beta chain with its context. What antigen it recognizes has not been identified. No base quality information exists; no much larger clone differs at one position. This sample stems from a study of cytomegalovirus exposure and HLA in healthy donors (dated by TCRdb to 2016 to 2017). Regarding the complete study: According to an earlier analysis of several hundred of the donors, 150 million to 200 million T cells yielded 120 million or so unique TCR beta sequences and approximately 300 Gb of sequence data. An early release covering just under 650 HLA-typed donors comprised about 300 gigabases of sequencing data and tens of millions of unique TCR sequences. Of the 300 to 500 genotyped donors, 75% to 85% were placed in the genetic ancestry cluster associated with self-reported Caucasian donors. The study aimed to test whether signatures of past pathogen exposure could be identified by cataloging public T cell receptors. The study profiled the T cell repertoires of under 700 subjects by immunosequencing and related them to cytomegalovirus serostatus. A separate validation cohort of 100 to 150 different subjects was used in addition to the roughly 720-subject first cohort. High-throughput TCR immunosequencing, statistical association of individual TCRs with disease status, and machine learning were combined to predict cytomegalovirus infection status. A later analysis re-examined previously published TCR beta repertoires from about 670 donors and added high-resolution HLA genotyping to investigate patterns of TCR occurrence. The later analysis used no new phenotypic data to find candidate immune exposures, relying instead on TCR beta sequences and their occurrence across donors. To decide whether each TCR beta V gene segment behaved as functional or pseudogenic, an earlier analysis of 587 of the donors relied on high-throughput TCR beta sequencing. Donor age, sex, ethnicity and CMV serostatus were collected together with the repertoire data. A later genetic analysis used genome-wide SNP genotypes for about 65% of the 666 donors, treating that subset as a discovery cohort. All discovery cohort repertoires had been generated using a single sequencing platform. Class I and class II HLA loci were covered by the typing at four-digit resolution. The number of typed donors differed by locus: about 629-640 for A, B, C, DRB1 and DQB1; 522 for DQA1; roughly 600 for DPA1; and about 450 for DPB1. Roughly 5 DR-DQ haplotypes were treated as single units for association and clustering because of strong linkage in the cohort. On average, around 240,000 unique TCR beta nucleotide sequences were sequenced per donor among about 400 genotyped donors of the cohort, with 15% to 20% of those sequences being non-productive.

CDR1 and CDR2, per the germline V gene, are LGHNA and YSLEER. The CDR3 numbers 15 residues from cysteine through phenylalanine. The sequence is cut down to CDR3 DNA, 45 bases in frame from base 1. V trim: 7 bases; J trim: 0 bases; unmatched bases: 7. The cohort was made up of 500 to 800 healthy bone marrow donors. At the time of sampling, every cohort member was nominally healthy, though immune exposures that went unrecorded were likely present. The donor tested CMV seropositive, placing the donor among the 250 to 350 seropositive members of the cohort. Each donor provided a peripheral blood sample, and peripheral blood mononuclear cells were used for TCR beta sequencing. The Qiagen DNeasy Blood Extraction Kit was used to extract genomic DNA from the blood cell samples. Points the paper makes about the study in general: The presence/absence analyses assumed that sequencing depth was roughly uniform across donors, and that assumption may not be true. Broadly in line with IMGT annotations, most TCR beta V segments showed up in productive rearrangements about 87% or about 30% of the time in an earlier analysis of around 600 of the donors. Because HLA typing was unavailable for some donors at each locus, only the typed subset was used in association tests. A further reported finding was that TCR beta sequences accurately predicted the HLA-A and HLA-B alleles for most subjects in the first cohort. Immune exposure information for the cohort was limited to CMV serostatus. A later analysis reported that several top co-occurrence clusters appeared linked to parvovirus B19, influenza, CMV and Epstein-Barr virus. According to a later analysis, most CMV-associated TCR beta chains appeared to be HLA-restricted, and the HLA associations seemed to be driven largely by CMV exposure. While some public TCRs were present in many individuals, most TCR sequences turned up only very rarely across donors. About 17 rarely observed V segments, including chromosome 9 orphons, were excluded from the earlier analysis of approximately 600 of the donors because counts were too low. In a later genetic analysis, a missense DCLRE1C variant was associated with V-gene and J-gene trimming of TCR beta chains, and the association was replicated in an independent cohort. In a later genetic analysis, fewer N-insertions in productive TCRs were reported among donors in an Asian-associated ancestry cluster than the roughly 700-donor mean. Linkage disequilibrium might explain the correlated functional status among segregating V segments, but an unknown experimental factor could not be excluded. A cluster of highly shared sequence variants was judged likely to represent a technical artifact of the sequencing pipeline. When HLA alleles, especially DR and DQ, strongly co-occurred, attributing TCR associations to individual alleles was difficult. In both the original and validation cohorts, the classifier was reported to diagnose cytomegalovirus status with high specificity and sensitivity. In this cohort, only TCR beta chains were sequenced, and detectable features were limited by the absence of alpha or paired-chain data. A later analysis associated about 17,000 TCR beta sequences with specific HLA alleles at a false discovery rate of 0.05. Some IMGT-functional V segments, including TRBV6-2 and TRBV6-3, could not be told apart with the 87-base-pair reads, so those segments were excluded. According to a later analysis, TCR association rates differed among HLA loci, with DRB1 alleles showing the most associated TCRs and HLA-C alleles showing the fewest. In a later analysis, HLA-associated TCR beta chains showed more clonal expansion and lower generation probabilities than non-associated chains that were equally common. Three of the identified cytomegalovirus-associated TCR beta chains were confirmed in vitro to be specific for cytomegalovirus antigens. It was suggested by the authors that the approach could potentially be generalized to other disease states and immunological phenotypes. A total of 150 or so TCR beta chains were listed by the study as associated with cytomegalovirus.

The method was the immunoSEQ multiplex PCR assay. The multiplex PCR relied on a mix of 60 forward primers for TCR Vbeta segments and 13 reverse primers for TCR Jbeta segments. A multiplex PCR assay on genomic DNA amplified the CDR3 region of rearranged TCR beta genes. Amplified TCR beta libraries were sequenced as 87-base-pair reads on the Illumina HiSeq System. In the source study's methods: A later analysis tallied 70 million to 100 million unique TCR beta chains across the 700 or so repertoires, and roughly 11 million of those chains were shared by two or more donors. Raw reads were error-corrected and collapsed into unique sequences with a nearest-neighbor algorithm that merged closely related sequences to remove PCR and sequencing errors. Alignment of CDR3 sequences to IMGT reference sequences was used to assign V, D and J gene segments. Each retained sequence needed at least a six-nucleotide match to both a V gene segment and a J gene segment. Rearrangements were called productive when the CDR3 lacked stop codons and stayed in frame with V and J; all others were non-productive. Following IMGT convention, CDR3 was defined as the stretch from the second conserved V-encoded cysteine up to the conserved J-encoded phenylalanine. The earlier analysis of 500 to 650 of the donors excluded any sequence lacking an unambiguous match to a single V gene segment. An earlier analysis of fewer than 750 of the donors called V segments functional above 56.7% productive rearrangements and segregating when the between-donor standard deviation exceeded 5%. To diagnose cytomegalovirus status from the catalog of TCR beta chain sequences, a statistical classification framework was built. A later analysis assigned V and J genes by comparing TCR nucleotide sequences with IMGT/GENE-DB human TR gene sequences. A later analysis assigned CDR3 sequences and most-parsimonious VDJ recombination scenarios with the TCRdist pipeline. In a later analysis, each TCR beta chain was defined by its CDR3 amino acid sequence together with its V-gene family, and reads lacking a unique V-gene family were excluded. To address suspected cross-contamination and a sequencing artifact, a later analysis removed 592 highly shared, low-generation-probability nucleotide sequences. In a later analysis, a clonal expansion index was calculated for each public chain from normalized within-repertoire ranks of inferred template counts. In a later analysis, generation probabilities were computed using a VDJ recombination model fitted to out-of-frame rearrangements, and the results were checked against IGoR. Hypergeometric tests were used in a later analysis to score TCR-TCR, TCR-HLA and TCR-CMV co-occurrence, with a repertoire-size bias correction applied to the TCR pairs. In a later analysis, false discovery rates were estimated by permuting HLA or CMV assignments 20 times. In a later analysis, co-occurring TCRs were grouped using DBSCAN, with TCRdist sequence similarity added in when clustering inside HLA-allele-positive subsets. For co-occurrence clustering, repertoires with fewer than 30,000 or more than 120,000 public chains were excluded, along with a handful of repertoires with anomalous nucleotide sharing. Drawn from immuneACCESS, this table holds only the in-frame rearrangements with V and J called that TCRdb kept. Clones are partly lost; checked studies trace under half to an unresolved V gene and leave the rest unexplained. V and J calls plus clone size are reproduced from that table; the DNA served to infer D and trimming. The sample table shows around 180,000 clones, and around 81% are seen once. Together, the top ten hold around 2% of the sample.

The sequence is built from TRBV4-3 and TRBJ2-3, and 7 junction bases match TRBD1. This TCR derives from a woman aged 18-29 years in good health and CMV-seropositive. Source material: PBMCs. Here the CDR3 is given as CASNPGQASTDTQYF. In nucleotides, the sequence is TGCGCCAGCAACCCCGGACAGGCTAGCACAGATACGCAGTATTTT.